This T cell receptor (beta chain) was retrieved from a study of graft-versus-host responses after intestinal transplantation. The overall study: Anti-thymocyte globulin induction was given to all recipients, followed by tacrolimus and steroids for around three years. Study-wide points: GvH clones appeared in recipient marrow, some first in ileum or blood. Individuals who had graft-donor T cell macrochimerism had allografts that showed high graft-versus-host to host-versus-graft clonal ratios. Early after transplant, HvG clones declined as circulating GvH clones peaked.

Regarding this clone: Its matching antigen is unknown.

The CDR3 contains 18 residues. V was clipped by 8 bases and J by 1 base, with 26 bases between them. Germline V gene data show CDR1 as MNHEY and CDR2 as SMNVEV (reference sequence). Method: immunoSEQ multiplex PCR; TCRdb's copy keeps in-frame clones and lacks some. There are roughly 110,000 clones in the sample; roughly 87% occur only once, and 0.6% to 0.8% lies in the top ten. The sequence derives from a human donor who was the organ donor for an intestinal transplant. V is TRBV27 and J is TRBJ1-1; the D gene is possibly TRBD1 (6 bases). Sequences were derived from unstimulated CD4+ T cells sorted from spleen or lymph node cells, sampled before transplant. The CDR3 nucleotides read TGTGCCAGCCACCCTAACGTAGGGGTGAGGGGACAGAACACTGAAGCTTTCTTT. It yields the protein CASHPNVGVRGQNTEAFF.